This T cell receptor beta chain was profiled in a study of blood T cell repertoires in COVID-19. Study-wide context: Whether acute or convalescent, the COVID-19 samples came from the United States, Italy and Spain. PBMCs, B-cell-depleted T cells, or T cells provided the cDNA or gDNA that made up the material.

Trimming removed 8 bases from V and 6 bases from J; junction bases left unmatched: 6. Germline lookup yields CDR1 SGHTA and CDR2 FQGNSA. The CDR3 length is 13 residues. Authors' methods: The authors estimated nucleated cell counts from reference gene primer amplification. Assay used: immunoSEQ multiplex PCR; TCRdb lists only in-frame clones, some missing. V and J calls and clone size are given by that table; D and trimming were obtained from the DNA. The profile shows over 200,000 clones, around 86% of them singletons. This clone was picked up one time. The sequence was collected from a man in his thirties or forties who had recovered from COVID-19. Sequenced sample: peripheral blood. The chain combines TRBV7-2 with TRBJ1-1; 10 positions match TRBD1. The CDR3 here is CASWTGGRAEAFF. The CDR3 DNA reads as TGTGCCAGCTGGACAGGGGGAAGAGCTGAAGCTTTCTTT.